These T cell receptor beta chains were read from a single sample in a study of Ad26.COV2.S vaccination and SARS-CoV-2 variants. The data were produced by immunoSEQ multiplex PCR, yet TCRdb's version contains in-frame clones alone and is incomplete. Of 510,000 or so clones listed, around 88% are singletons. The sample was peripheral blood, taken in a trial of Ad26.COV2.S vaccine versus placebo. These receptors were taken from a person aged 18-60 years who received the Ad26.COV2.S COVID-19 vaccine or a placebo. The CDR3 runs from the conserved cysteine through the conserved F or W. The D gene is left open where the match is weak. Clone size is stated in some rows and not others, as once, few, many or a class when expanded.

TGTGCTAGCAGCTTAGGAGCGGGAGGGCCTAATGAGCAGTTCTTC	CASSLGAGGPNEQFF	.	TRBJ2-1	TRBV7-7	TRBD2
TGTGCCAGCAGTTTATTCCCTCAAGAGACCCAGTACTTC	CASSLFPQETQYF	.	TRBJ2-5	TRBV27	.
TGTGCCAGCAGCCTACCCCCAGGACAGGGCAAAGAGACCCAGTACTTC	CASSLPPGQGKETQYF	.	TRBJ2-5	TRBV6-2/TRBV6-3	TRBD1
TGTGCGTCGGGAAGGATGAACACTGAAGCTTTCTTT	CASGRMNTEAFF	.	TRBJ1-1	TRBV6-6	.
TGTGCCAGTAATATGGGGCGCCTCCGGAAAACTAATGAAAAACTGTTTTTT	CASNMGRLRKTNEKLFF	.	TRBJ1-4	TRBV19	.
TGTGCCAGCAGCCAAGAGGCAGGGGCCTATGGCTACACCTTC	CASSQEAGAYGYTF	.	TRBJ1-2	TRBV14	.
TGTGCCAGCAGCTCCTTCTGGACAGGGGGCAATGAGCAGTTCTTC	CASSSFWTGGNEQFF	.	TRBJ2-1	TRBV11-2	TRBD1
TGTGCCAGTAGCCGGAGGACAGGTCAGGACACTGAAGCTTTCTTT	CASSRRTGQDTEAFF	once	TRBJ1-1	TRBV19	TRBD1
TGTGCCAGCAGCTTAAATACCGTGACCGGGGAGCTGTTTTTT	CASSLNTVTGELFF	.	TRBJ2-2	TRBV7-8	.
TGTGCCAGCAGCCCGGACAGCCACTCCTACAATGAGCAGTTCTTC	CASSPDSHSYNEQFF	.	TRBJ2-1	TRBV5-4	.
TGTGCCAGTAGTATCGCCAGGGCCGACTATGGCTACACCTTC	CASSIARADYGYTF	few	TRBJ1-2	TRBV19	.
TGTGCCAGCAGTTTAGGGCAGAGGAACACTGAAGCTTTCTTT	CASSLGQRNTEAFF	.	TRBJ1-1	TRBV28	.
TGTGCCAGTACAACAGGCCTTTCTTATAGCAATCAGCCCCAGCATTTT	CASTTGLSYSNQPQHF	.	TRBJ1-5	TRBV19	.